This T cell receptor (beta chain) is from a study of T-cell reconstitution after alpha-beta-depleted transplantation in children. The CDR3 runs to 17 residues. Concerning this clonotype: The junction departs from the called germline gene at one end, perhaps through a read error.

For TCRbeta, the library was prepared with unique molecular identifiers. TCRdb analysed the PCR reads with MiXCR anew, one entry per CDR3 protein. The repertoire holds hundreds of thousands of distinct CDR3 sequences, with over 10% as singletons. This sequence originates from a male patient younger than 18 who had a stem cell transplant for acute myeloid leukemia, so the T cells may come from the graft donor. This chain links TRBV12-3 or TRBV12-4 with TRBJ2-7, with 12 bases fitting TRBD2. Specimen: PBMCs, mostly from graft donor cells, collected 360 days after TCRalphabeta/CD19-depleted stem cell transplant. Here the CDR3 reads CAISLTRTSGVSYEQYF. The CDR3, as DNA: TGTGCCATCAGTTTAACCCGGACTAGCGGGGTCTCCTACGAGCAGTACTTC.